What follows describes a single T cell receptor (beta chain). The data were produced by immunoSEQ multiplex PCR, yet TCRdb's version contains in-frame clones alone and is incomplete. The table shows about 660,000 clones, with more than 75% occurring only once. The data were obtained in a study of shared T cell receptors in the human thymus. The CDR3 totals 13 residues. From germline, CDR1 is SGHDT and CDR2 YYEEEE. Germline trimming cut 4 bases from V and 4 bases from J; bases unmatched to any gene: 2. This sample was shared with a second study, whose subject was human thymus T cells.

Sequenced sample: thymocytes. This receptor was obtained from a boy under two years old with a congenital heart defect. The rearrangement links TRBV5-6 to TRBJ1-1; 9 nucleotides match TRBD1. CDR3 sequence reads: CASSGDRATEAFF. The CDR3 nucleotides are TGTGCCAGCAGCGGGGACAGGGCCACTGAAGCTTTCTTT.